Listed here are 9 T cell receptor beta chains from one sample, sequenced in a study of T cell repertoires in cytomegalovirus infection. Each CDR3 protein gets one entry after TCRdb re-called the reads with MiXCR. The sample yields around 770,000 distinct CDR3 sequences, 29% seen once. These receptors have no known antigen. This material consisted of cultured CD8+ T cells from PBMCs, taken from culture after CMV antigen stimulation. These receptors were taken from a human donor in good health (CMV status not recorded). Some clones in this sample may be carry-over from other donors' samples.

This clonotype was counted many times. The chain links TRBV7-2 to TRBJ2-2, with 8 bases fitting TRBD2. The CDR3 consists of 15 residues. Trimming at V came to 2 bases and at J to 6 bases, leaving 5 bases not matched to a gene. Germline loops: CDR1 SGHTA, CDR2 FQGNSA. The CDR3 DNA sequence: TGTGCCAGCAGCTTACCCGGGGGGGCCGCCGGGGAGCTGTTTTTT. It is translated as CASSLPGGAAGELFF.

This chain connects TRBV7-9 to TRBJ2-7; the D is unclear. Trimming shortened V by 1 base and J by 0 bases, and 7 bases separated the two germline ends. Germline CDR1 SEHNR, CDR2 FQNEAQ (reference sequence). CDR3 length: 14 amino acids. The CDR3 reads CASSLDIGSYEQYF. In nucleotides, the CDR3 is TGTGCCAGCAGCTTAGACATCGGCTCCTACGAGCAGTACTTC.

There are a few counts of this clonotype. The chain joins TRBV6-2 or TRBV6-3 to TRBJ1-1, with D perhaps TRBD1 (6 bases). Germline V CDR1 and CDR2: MNHEY, SVGEGT. Trimming pared 5 bases from V and 7 bases from J, leaving 17 bases between. The CDR3 has 14 residues. The CDR3 region is CASSKPGVTGEAFF. The CDR3 DNA reads TGTGCCAGCAGTAAGCCAGGGGTTACGGGTGAAGCTTTCTTT.

The chain combines TRBV7-9 with TRBJ1-1, with 7 bases lining up with TRBD1. Germline V gene data show CDR1 as SEHNR and CDR2 as FQNEAQ (reference sequence). The V gene end was trimmed by 3 bases and the J gene end by 6 bases; junction bases not matched to a gene: 4. This CDR3 has 13 amino acids. In nucleotides, the CDR3 is TGTGCCAGCAGCTTGACAGGGACCCCTGAAGCTTTCTTT. Amino acid sequence: CASSLTGTPEAFF.

This clonotype was observed at least ten times. The gene calls are TRBV2 and TRBJ2-6; D tentatively reads TRBD1 or TRBD2 (5 bases each). Trimming removed 6 bases at V and 0 bases at J, with 12 bases between. Germline CDR1 and CDR2: SNHLY and FYNNEI. This CDR3 region has 16 residues. For the CDR3, the DNA is TGTGCCAGCAGCAGCGGACATAACTCTGGGGCCAACGTCCTGACTTTC. Its protein is CASSSGHNSGANVLTF. Drawing the rest from reference TRBV2 and TRBJ2-6, the complete variable domain is EPEVTQTPSHQVTQMGQEVILRCVPISNHLYFYWYRQILGQKVEFLVSFYNNEISEKSEIFDDQFSVERPDGSNFTLKIRSTKLEDSAMYFCASSSGHNSGANVLTFGAGSRLTVL.

This rearrangement joins TRBV6-2 or TRBV6-3 to TRBJ1-1, with 9 nucleotides matching TRBD1. CDR3 size: 14 residues. CDR1 is MNHEY, CDR2 SVGEGT, per germline. J gave up 5 bases and V 7 bases, and 8 bases lay outside the gene matches. The CDR3 is CASNPQGARTEAFF. In DNA form, the CDR3 reads TGTGCCAGCAACCCACAGGGGGCGAGGACTGAAGCTTTCTTT.

This clonotype was recorded at least ten times. The rearrangement links TRBV12-5 to TRBJ2-5; D remains ambiguous. The CDR3 sequence is 17 residues long. Looked up from germline, CDR1 is LGHNT and CDR2 is FRNRAP. Between the trimmed V and J ends, which lost 1 base and 2 bases, there was a span of 17 bases. CDR3 in amino acids: CASGLGPSHREQETQYF. The CDR3 bases are TGTGCTAGTGGTTTGGGCCCCTCACACAGAGAACAAGAGACCCAGTACTTC.

Regarding this clonotype: This sequence may be a read error, since a much larger clone differs from it by one base. The J gene is TRBJ2-6, the V gene TRBV2; maybe TRBD2 (6 bases). Germline V gene data show CDR1 as SNHLY and CDR2 as FYNNEI. The CDR3 totals 15 residues. In DNA, the CDR3 is TGTGCCAGCAGTCAGGGAGGATCTGGGGCCAACATCCTGACTTTC. Translated: CASSQGGSGANILTF.

The chain combines TRBV27 with TRBJ2-6; D is perhaps TRBD1 (6 bases). Trimming stripped 4 bases from V and 0 bases from J, with 10 bases between. CDR1 is MNHEY, CDR2 SMNVEV, per germline (reference sequence). The CDR3 length is 16 residues. In nucleotides, the CDR3 is TGTGCCAGCAGTTCCACAGGGAGCTCTGGGGCCAACGTCCTGACTTTC. Protein product: CASSSTGSSGANVLTF. Supplemented by reference TRBV27 and TRBJ2-6, the full variable domain reads EAQVTQNPRYLITVTGKKLTVTCSQNMNHEYMSWYRQDPGLGLRQIYYSMNVEVTDKGDVPEGYKVSRKEKRNFPLILESPSPNQTSLYFCASSSTGSSGANVLTFGAGSRLTVL.